The clone carrying this TCR beta chain showed up just a few times. What it binds is not known. This sample was taken from a study of cytomegalovirus exposure and HLA in healthy donors. Overall study results and limits: Further analysis was carried out later, and it showed several of the most significant clusters appearing linked to common viral pathogens.

This PCR relied on a set of 60 Vbeta primers and 13 Jbeta primers. Libraries were prepared by immunoSEQ multiplex PCR; TCRdb keeps only in-frame clonotypes and omits some of them. This sample has approximately 120,000 clones, with more than 15% found just once. This CDR3 has 15 amino acids. Trimming shortened V by 2 bases and J by 6 bases, and 16 bases separated the two germline ends. The germline V gene encodes CDR1 SEHNR and CDR2 FQNEAQ (reference sequence). Source material: PBMCs. The chain is built from TRBV7-9 and TRBJ1-2; tentatively, D is TRBD1 (5 bases). The receptor comes from a female donor in good health and CMV-seropositive. The CDR3 DNA follows: TGTGCCAGCAGCTTAACCACAGGTCAGGGAAATGGCTACACCTTC. This gives the protein CASSLTTGQGNGYTF.